This T cell receptor beta chain comes out of a study of a mutant IDH1 vaccine in newly diagnosed glioma. Study at large: Vaccination began 4-6 weeks post radiotherapy alone, or with temozolomide cycles.

TCRdb's table, derived via immunoSEQ multiplex PCR, lists solely in-frame clones and lacks some. The sample carries 40,000 to 45,000 clones, approximately 80% recorded once. About this clone: Its antigen is unidentified.

Per germline, CDR1 SQVTM and CDR2 ANQGSEA. Trimming left V 4 bases short and J 2 bases short, with 13 bases between. The CDR3 consists of 14 residues. Described time point: week 35, safety follow-up. Vaccination comprised doses that each held 300 ug of mutant IDH1 20-mer peptide, plus topical imiquimod. Eight vaccinations went to patients in weeks 1, 3, 5, 7, 11, 15, 19, 23. The receptor comes from a woman in her fifties or sixties with glioma. This sequence joins TRBV29-1 and TRBJ2-3; D perhaps matches TRBD2 (7 bases). The specimen was PBMCs, collected from a glioma patient whose treatment included an IDH1 peptide vaccine. CDR3 sequence (DNA): TGCAGCGTTGCTACGGGGGGCCCCACAGATACGCAGTATTTT. Translating it yields CSVATGGPTDTQYF.